Following are 21 T cell receptor beta chains from one sample sequenced in a study of cytomegalovirus exposure and HLA in healthy donors. It was with 60 Vbeta and 13 Jbeta primers that the PCR ran. Method: immunoSEQ multiplex PCR; TCRdb's copy keeps in-frame clones and lacks some. The sample includes about 160,000 clones, 70% to 80% seen only once; the top ten take around 2%. The sequenced material came from PBMCs. All receptors come from a man in his fifties in good health and CMV-seropositive.

The rearrangement joins TRBV28 to TRBJ1-1; 9 positions match TRBD1. This CDR3 region has 15 residues. Germline V lookup: CDR1 MDHEN, CDR2 SYDVKM. V dropped 6 bases and J dropped 1; count of bases not matched to a gene: 6. CDR3: CASSRGQGGNTEAFF. DNA of the CDR3: TGTGCCAGCAGCCGGGGACAGGGAGGGAACACTGAAGCTTTCTTT. The whole variable domain, remainder taken from reference TRBV28 and TRBJ1-1, is DVKVTQSSRYLVKRTGEKVFLECVQDMDHENMFWYRQDPGLGLRLIYFSYDVKMKEKGDIPEGYSVSREKKERFSLILESASTNQTSMYLCASSRGQGGNTEAFFGQGTRLTVV.

The chain couples TRBV9 to TRBJ1-5, with D perhaps matching TRBD1 (5 bases). The V gene's germline CDR1 is SGDLS and CDR2 YYNGEE. The CDR3 consists of 14 residues. The V end lost 2 bases, the J end lost 2 bases, and 8 bases lay between the germline ends. This CDR3 reads CASSVSGGNQPQHF. In DNA, the CDR3 is TGTGCCAGCAGCGTGTCGGGGGGCAATCAGCCCCAGCATTTT.

J is TRBJ1-4 and V is TRBV6-5; 9 bases are shared with TRBD1. The CDR3 runs to 15 residues. Germline loops: CDR1 MNHEY, CDR2 SVGAGI. J lost 7 bases, V lost 5 bases, and 8 bases had no gene match. Here the CDR3 DNA reads TGTGCCAGCAGTACCGGGACAGGGAGGGGTGAAAAACTGTTTTTT. This sequence encodes CASSTGTGRGEKLFF.

This chain connects TRBV27 to TRBJ1-3; 7 nucleotides match TRBD1. The junction had 6 bases not matched to a gene; V was cut back by 8 bases and J by 2 bases. This CDR3 contains 14 residues. The germline gives CDR1 MNHEY, CDR2 SMNVEV (reference sequence). The CDR3 DNA follows: TGTGCCAGCGCCTTACAGGGGCCTGGAAACACCATATATTTT. Protein product: CASALQGPGNTIYF.

This clone appeared a few times. The gene calls are TRBV15 and TRBJ2-3, with TRBD2 matching over 10 bases. The CDR3 has 17 residues. Germline V gene data show CDR1 as LNHNV and CDR2 as YYDKDF (reference sequence). Trimming removed 0 bases from V and 1 base from J; junction bases left unmatched: 4. In DNA, the CDR3 is TGTGCCACCAGCAGAGATCTTACTAGCGGGGGCACAGATACGCAGTATTTT. Protein product: CATSRDLTSGGTDTQYF.

The chain uses TRBV14 and TRBJ2-7; maybe TRBD2 (6 bases). Trimming took off 1 base at V and 1 base at J, with 17 bases between the two ends. The CDR3 contains 17 residues. Germline values: CDR1 SGHDN, CDR2 FVKESK. CDR3 loop: CASSQVKGGEESYEQYF. The CDR3 coding sequence is TGTGCCAGCAGCCAAGTGAAGGGCGGGGAGGAGTCCTACGAGCAGTACTTC.

The rearrangement uses TRBV2 and TRBJ2-3; 8 bases agree with TRBD2. From germline, CDR1 is SNHLY and CDR2 FYNNEI. J lost 5 bases, V lost 3 bases, and 13 bases had no gene match. The CDR3 contains 17 residues. The CDR3 sequence is CASSEMSVGTSVDTQYF. The CDR3 DNA sequence: TGTGCCAGCAGTGAGATGAGTGTGGGGACTAGTGTAGATACGCAGTATTTT. The full variable domain, in which reference TRBV2 and TRBJ2-3 provide the parts outside the CDR3, is EPEVTQTPSHQVTQMGQEVILRCVPISNHLYFYWYRQILGQKVEFLVSFYNNEISEKSEIFDDQFSVERPDGSNFTLKIRSTKLEDSAMYFCASSEMSVGTSVDTQYFGPGTRLTVL.

V usage is TRBV9 and J usage is TRBJ2-7; tentatively, D is TRBD2 (6 bases). V lost 0 bases, J lost 2 bases, and 9 bases lay in between. CDR3 size: 14 residues. Germline CDR1 SGDLS, CDR2 YYNGEE. CDR3 region: CASSVDGGPYEQYF. The CDR3 DNA follows: TGTGCCAGCAGCGTAGACGGGGGACCCTACGAGCAGTACTTC.

The chain combines TRBV11-1 with TRBJ2-1; D remains unclear. The CDR3 is 12 residues long. Per the germline V gene, CDR1 is SGHAT and CDR2 is FQDESV (reference sequence). V dropped 1 base and J dropped 9 bases, with 7 bases sitting between them. This CDR3 is CASSLVLGEQFF. CDR3 in DNA: TGTGCCAGCAGCTTAGTCCTCGGTGAGCAGTTCTTC.

Regarding this clone: Within the sample, other DNA sequences also encode this same CDR3. The rearrangement links TRBV6-5 to TRBJ2-5, with 11 positions matching TRBD1. CDR3 length equals 14 residues. V was clipped by 5 bases and J by 10 bases; unmatched bases: 9. The germline gives CDR1 MNHEY, CDR2 SVGAGI. Here the CDR3 reads CASSKPGQGGNQYF. DNA of the CDR3: TGTGCCAGCAGTAAGCCGGGACAGGGGGGAAACCAGTACTTC.

The V gene is TRBV4-2, the J gene TRBJ1-3, with 7 bases that match TRBD1. V trimming: 3 bases; J trimming: 2 bases; junction bases outside the gene matches: 7. The CDR3 loop spans 16 amino acids. In germline, CDR1 is LGHNA, CDR2 YNFKEQ. The CDR3 nucleotides read TGTGCCAGCAGCCAGGCTGAGAGGGGGCCTGGAAACACCATATATTTT. Translation: CASSQAERGPGNTIYF.

The rearrangement links TRBV5-1 to TRBJ1-1; D not resolved. This CDR3 comprises 14 residues. The V end lost 4 bases, the J end lost 0 bases, and 10 bases lay between the germline ends. The germline gives CDR1 SGHRS, CDR2 YFSETQ. This CDR3 reads CASSEQRVNTEAFF. The CDR3 nucleotides read TGCGCCAGCAGCGAACAGCGGGTGAACACTGAAGCTTTCTTT.

The rearrangement joins TRBV5-1 to TRBJ2-6; tentative D call: TRBD1 (5 bases). The CDR3 loop spans 17 amino acids. The V end was cut by 2 bases, the J end by 2 bases, with 14 bases between. Germline values: CDR1 SGHRS, CDR2 YFSETQ. The CDR3 nucleotides read TGCGCCAGCAGCTTTAGGGGCGCATCCCCTGGGGCCAACGTCCTGACTTTC. The encoded protein is CASSFRGASPGANVLTF.

The chain carries TRBV27 and TRBJ2-5, with 10 bases matching TRBD1. Germline assignment: CDR1 MNHEY and CDR2 SMNVEV (reference sequence). CDR3 length: 18 residues. After removal of 4 bases from V and 6 bases from J, the junction contained 17 bases not matched to a gene. The CDR3 loop reads CASSSPIRDRGSVKTQYF. In DNA form, the CDR3 reads TGTGCCAGCAGTTCACCGATCCGGGACAGGGGTAGTGTGAAGACCCAGTACTTC.

This clone appeared a single time. The chain uses TRBV15 and TRBJ1-5; no firm D call. CDR3 length: 13 amino acids. Trimming left V 6 bases short and J 1 base short, with 7 bases between. The germline CDR1 and CDR2 sequences are LNHNV and YYDKDF (reference sequence). CDR3 in DNA: TGTGCCACCAGGGACTCCAGCAATCAGCCCCAGCATTTT. Its protein is CATRDSSNQPQHF.

This chain links TRBV7-9 with TRBJ2-7; 7 bases are a match to TRBD1. The germline V gene encodes CDR1 SEHNR and CDR2 FQNEAQ (reference sequence). The CDR3 is 12 amino acids. V dropped 3 bases and J dropped 6; count of bases not matched to a gene: 2. This CDR3 reads CASSFTGVEQYF. The DNA of the CDR3 is TGTGCCAGCAGCTTTACAGGGGTCGAGCAGTACTTC.

CDR3 in DNA: TGTGCCAGCAGTACCGGCGGGGAACGTAATTCACCCCTCCACTTT. Amino acids: CASSTGGERNSPLHF. The chain recombines TRBV5-4 with TRBJ1-6; D is ambiguous. The CDR3 contains 15 residues. The V and J ends lost 5 bases and 6 bases respectively, with 15 bases between them. Germline CDR1 reads SGHNT; CDR2 reads YYREEE (reference sequence).

The CDR3 reads CASSLDGTGLTNSPLHF. Here the CDR3 DNA reads TGTGCCAGCAGCTTAGATGGGACAGGGCTAACTAATTCACCCCTCCACTTT. The chain uses TRBV11-2 and TRBJ1-6; 9 bases agree with TRBD1. In germline, CDR1 is SGHAT, CDR2 FQNNGV. J was trimmed by 6 bases and V by 0 bases; bases with no gene match: 6. The CDR3 consists of 17 residues. The variable domain in full, with the rest retrieved from reference TRBV11-2 and TRBJ1-6, is EAGVAQSPRYKIIEKRQSVAFWCNPISGHATLYWYQQILGQGPKLLIQFQNNGVVDDSQLPKDRFSAERLKGVDSTLKIQPAKLEDSAVYLCASSLDGTGLTNSPLHFGNGTRLTVT.

The V call is TRBV5-6, the J call TRBJ1-2, with 8 positions matching TRBD1. V lost 3 bases and J lost 4; bases outside the gene matches: 2. Germline V CDR1 and CDR2: SGHDT, YYEEEE. The CDR3 is 13 residues long. CDR3 DNA: TGTGCCAGCAGCTATGACAGGGGCTATGGCTACACCTTC. This sequence encodes CASSYDRGYGYTF.

V is TRBV5-6 and J is TRBJ2-1; the match to TRBD2 covers 10 bases. J gave up 2 bases and V 5 bases, and 4 bases lay outside the gene matches. CDR1 and CDR2 from the germline V gene are SGHDT and YYEEEE. This CDR3 region has 15 residues. CDR3 amino acids: CASRPTSGAYNEQFF. The CDR3 DNA sequence: TGTGCCAGCAGACCTACTAGCGGGGCCTACAATGAGCAGTTCTTC.

The DNA of the CDR3 is TGTGCCAGCAGCCTACCTAGCGGGGGGGGCCAAGAGACCCAGTACTTC. This codes for CASSLPSGGGQETQYF. The chain has TRBV7-2 and TRBJ2-5, with 12 nucleotides matching TRBD2. The CDR3 runs to 16 residues. J gave up 1 base and V 5 bases, and 5 bases lay outside the gene matches. Germline V gene lookup returns CDR1 SGHTA and CDR2 FQGNSA.